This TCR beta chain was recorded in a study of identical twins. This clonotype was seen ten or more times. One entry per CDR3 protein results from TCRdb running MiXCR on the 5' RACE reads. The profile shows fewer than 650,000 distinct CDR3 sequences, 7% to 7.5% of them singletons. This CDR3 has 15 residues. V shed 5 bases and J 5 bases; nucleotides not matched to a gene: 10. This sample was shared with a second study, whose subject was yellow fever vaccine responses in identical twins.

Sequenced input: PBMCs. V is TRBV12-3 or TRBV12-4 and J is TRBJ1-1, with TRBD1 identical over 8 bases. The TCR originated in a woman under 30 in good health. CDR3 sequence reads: CASSPHWQGATEAFF. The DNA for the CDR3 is TGTGCCAGCAGTCCCCATTGGCAGGGGGCTACTGAAGCTTTCTTT.